Following are 27 T cell receptor beta chains from one sample sequenced in a study of blood T cell repertoires in COVID-19. TCRdb's table, derived via immunoSEQ multiplex PCR, lists solely in-frame clones and lacks some. The sample records around 270,000 clones, around 87% being singletons. Sequencing was performed on peripheral blood. These receptors came from a woman between 45 and 65 years old with acute or convalescent COVID-19.

The rearrangement uses TRBV6-1 and TRBJ2-1; possibly TRBD2 for D (5 bases). The CDR3 is 15 residues long. CDR1 is MNHNS, CDR2 SASEGT, per germline. The V gene lost 3 bases and the J gene lost 5 bases, with 14 bases spanning the gap. CDR3 in amino acids: CASSDGLASDNEQFF. CDR3 DNA: TGTGCCAGCAGTGATGGGCTAGCATCCGACAATGAGCAGTTCTTC.

The CDR3 spells CASSFGVRYNSPLHF. The CDR3, as DNA: TGTGCCAGCAGCTTTGGTGTCAGATATAATTCACCCCTCCACTTT. The chain is built from TRBV5-6 and TRBJ1-6; D remains unclear. With 2 bases removed from V and 4 bases from J, the gap between germline ends came to 10 bases. The CDR3 sequence is 15 residues long. CDR1 and CDR2 from the germline V gene are SGHDT and YYEEEE.

In its sample, this clone was seen once. V and J are TRBV11-1 and TRBJ1-1, with D possibly matching TRBD1 (6 bases). This CDR3 is built from 13 residues. Germline V gene sequence: CDR1 SGHAT, CDR2 FQDESV (reference sequence). V lost 3 bases and J 4 bases, leaving 9 bases between the germline ends. Here the CDR3 reads CASSFEQGTEAFF. Written as DNA, the CDR3 is TGTGCCAGCAGCTTTGAACAGGGCACTGAAGCTTTCTTT.

The V gene is TRBV18, the J gene TRBJ2-3; 8 bases align to TRBD1. V shed 6 bases and J 5 bases; nucleotides not matched to a gene: 10. The germline CDR1 and CDR2 sequences are KGHSH and LQKENI. The CDR3 totals 15 residues. The CDR3: CASSGQGGLGDTQYF. In DNA form, the CDR3 reads TGTGCCAGCTCCGGACAGGGTGGATTAGGAGATACGCAGTATTTT. Based on the CDR3 plus reference TRBV18 and TRBJ2-3, the full variable domain is NAGVMQNPRHLVRRRGQEARLRCSPMKGHSHVYWYRQLPEEGLKFMVYLQKENIIDESGMPKERFSAEFPKEGPSILRIQQVVRGDSAAYFCASSGQGGLGDTQYFGPGTRLTVL.

This clone was found once. The chain uses TRBV30 and TRBJ2-2; D is possibly TRBD1 (6 bases). Trimming removed 6 bases at V and 3 bases at J, with 17 bases between. Looked up from germline, CDR1 is GTSNPN and CDR2 is SVGIG (reference sequence). The length of the CDR3 is 15 residues. CDR3 residues: CACSVGGLDTGELFF. DNA for the CDR3: TGTGCCTGTTCCGTAGGGGGTTTAGACACCGGGGAGCTGTTTTTT.

The rearrangement uses TRBV29-1 and TRBJ1-1; a possible D gene is TRBD1 (5 bases). V was trimmed by 6 bases and J by 1 base, leaving 15 bases between them. CDR1 and CDR2 (germline): SQVTM, ANQGSEA. The CDR3 covers 14 residues. This CDR3 is CSVVARQTNTEAFF. The CDR3 DNA reads as TGCAGCGTCGTGGCTAGACAGACGAACACTGAAGCTTTCTTT.

Here the CDR3 DNA reads TGCGCCAGCAGCTGGGACAGCTCTGGAAACACCATATATTTT. The encoded protein is CASSWDSSGNTIYF. V is TRBV5-1 and J is TRBJ1-3; 7 nucleotides agree with TRBD1. The germline CDR1 and CDR2 sequences are SGHRS and YFSETQ. V lost 3 bases, J lost 0 bases, and 0 bases stayed unmatched. This CDR3 spans 14 amino acids.

There are a few counts of this clone. The genes are TRBV5-1 and TRBJ1-4; the D gene is possibly TRBD1 (5 bases). This CDR3 contains 16 residues. From germline, CDR1 is SGHRS and CDR2 YFSETQ. The V end lost 1 base, the J end lost 0 bases, and 10 bases lay between the germline ends. CDR3 nucleotides: TGCGCCAGCAGCTTGAGGCAGGGTGCAACTAATGAAAAACTGTTTTTT. Translated: CASSLRQGATNEKLFF.

This chain uses TRBV6-2 or TRBV6-3 with TRBJ2-3, with 13 bases identical to TRBD2. Germline assignment: CDR1 MNHEY and CDR2 SVGEGT. CDR3 length equals 16 residues. The J segment lost 7 bases and the V segment lost 4 bases, leaving 8 bases of the junction unmatched. The CDR3 DNA follows: TGTGCCAGCAGTTTCCGACTAGCGGGAGGTCTCTATACGCAGTATTTT. Its protein product is CASSFRLAGGLYTQYF.

Notes on this clone: Other DNA sequences in this specimen translate into the identical CDR3. The chain has TRBV5-8 and TRBJ1-2; 9 bases agree with TRBD1. The CDR3 sequence is 15 residues long. Germline assignment: CDR1 SGHTS and CDR2 YDEGEE. Trimming at V came to 1 base and at J to 1 base, leaving 2 bases not matched to a gene. This CDR3 is CASSLLTGGNYGYTF. CDR3 coding DNA: TGTGCCAGCAGCTTGCTGACAGGGGGTAACTATGGCTACACCTTC.

This clone has more than one count but fewer than ten. The genes are TRBV2 and TRBJ1-5; 9 bases match TRBD1. Germline V lookup: CDR1 SNHLY, CDR2 FYNNEI. Trimming removed 8 bases from V and 3 bases from J; junction bases left unmatched: 5. This CDR3 region has 14 residues. The CDR3: CASGDRANNQPQHF. In nucleotides, the CDR3 is TGTGCCAGCGGGGACAGGGCGAACAATCAGCCCCAGCATTTT.

The V call is TRBV24-1, the J call TRBJ2-1; 11 bases fit TRBD2. Unmatched junction bases numbered 13, after V lost 4 bases and J lost 0 bases. The CDR3 is 20 amino acids. CDR1 is KGHDR and CDR2 is SFDVKD in the germline V gene. As DNA, the CDR3 is TGTGCCACCAGTGACAGCCTAGCGGGAGGTCGAATAATCTCCTACAATGAGCAGTTCTTC. Translating gives CATSDSLAGGRIISYNEQFF.

The gene calls are TRBV25-1 and TRBJ2-7, with 8 bases aligning to TRBD1. The CDR3 has 13 amino acids. V shed 6 bases, J shed 0 bases, and the junction held 1 base outside the gene matches. Germline V gene lookup returns CDR1 MGHDK and CDR2 SYGVNS. The CDR3 sequence: CASSGQGSYEQYF. The CDR3 region has the DNA TGTGCCAGCAGCGGACAGGGCTCCTACGAGCAGTACTTC.

The chain joins TRBV24-1 to TRBJ2-7; possible D gene TRBD2, 6 bases. Trimming removed 3 bases from V and 5 bases from J, with 16 bases in between. CDR1 is KGHDR and CDR2 is SFDVKD in the germline V gene. This CDR3 has 15 residues. CDR3 nucleotide sequence: TGTGCCACCAGTGATAGGAGGGATTTCAAGAACGAGCAGTACTTC. This sequence encodes CATSDRRDFKNEQYF.

The CDR3, as DNA: TGTGCCAGTGAGGACAGGGTAGTTTACGAGCAGTACTTC. Its protein is CASEDRVVYEQYF. The chain is built from TRBV2 and TRBJ2-7; TRBD1 matches 8 bases. V trimming: 9 bases; J trimming: 4 bases; junction bases outside the gene matches: 8. From germline, CDR1 is SNHLY and CDR2 FYNNEI. The CDR3 has 13 residues.

This clone was recorded only once. The chain links TRBV29-1 to TRBJ1-1; no firm D call. V gave up 6 bases and J gave up 1 base, with 12 bases separating them. CDR3 length: 13 amino acids. Germline V gives CDR1 SQVTM, CDR2 ANQGSEA. CDR3 sequence reads: CSVGKGGNTEAFF. In nucleotides, the CDR3 is TGCAGCGTCGGGAAGGGCGGGAACACTGAAGCTTTCTTT.

The V gene is TRBV11-2, the J gene TRBJ2-1, with 14 bases lining up with TRBD2. The CDR3 is 19 residues long. The J segment lost 5 bases and the V segment lost 0 bases, leaving 9 bases of the junction unmatched. Per the germline V gene, CDR1 is SGHAT and CDR2 is FQNNGV. The CDR3 coding sequence is TGTGCCAGCAGCTTAGATCCCCCGACTAGCGGGAGGGTTAACAATGAGCAGTTCTTC. Translation gives CASSLDPPTSGRVNNEQFF.

CDR3 nucleotide sequence: TGTGCCAGCAGCTTAGATTTAATCGGTAGTGCGCGATTGGTTATCCAGTACTTC. It specifies CASSLDLIGSARLVIQYF. The chain carries TRBV7-8 and TRBJ2-5, with D unclear. Germline values: CDR1 SGHVS, CDR2 FQNEAQ. Trimming removed 1 base at V and 10 bases at J, with 28 bases between. CDR3 size: 18 residues. Looking up the rest from reference TRBV7-8 and TRBJ2-5 gives the full variable domain: GAGVSQSPRYKVAKRGQDVALRCDPISGHVSLFWYQQALGQGPEFLTYFQNEAQLDKSGLPSDRFFAERPEGSVSTLKIQRTQQEDSAVYLCASSLDLIGSARLVIQYFGPGTRLLVL.

The chain recombines TRBV4-2 with TRBJ1-1, with 10 bases matching TRBD1. CDR1 and CDR2 from the germline V gene are LGHNA and YNFKEQ. The V and J ends lost 3 bases and 5 bases, in that order; junction bases with no gene match: 6. The CDR3 is 15 amino acids. CDR3: CASSQRDRGDTEAFF. DNA for the CDR3: TGTGCCAGCAGCCAGAGGGACAGGGGAGATACTGAAGCTTTCTTT.

The chain has TRBV11-2 and TRBJ1-1; 8 positions agree with TRBD1. V lost 2 bases, J lost 3 bases, and 8 bases stayed unmatched. CDR1 SGHAT and CDR2 FQNNGV come from the germline V gene. The CDR3 loop spans 16 amino acids. CDR3 DNA sequence: TGTGCCAGCAGCTTAAGGAGGACAGGGTATGACACTGAAGCTTTCTTT. This codes for CASSLRRTGYDTEAFF.

The rearrangement uses TRBV27 and TRBJ2-1, with TRBD2 matching 7 bases. Germline CDR1 reads MNHEY; CDR2 reads SMNVEV (reference sequence). V was clipped by 1 base and J by 0 bases; unmatched bases: 9. This CDR3 has 18 residues. As DNA, the CDR3 is TGTGCCAGCAGTTTATATGGTAGCGGGCGGAGCTCCTACAATGAGCAGTTCTTC. Its protein is CASSLYGSGRSSYNEQFF.

The chain joins TRBV4-1 to TRBJ2-1; 8 bases fit TRBD2. The junction had 10 bases not matched to a gene; V was cut back by 5 bases and J by 7 bases. From germline, CDR1 is MGHRA and CDR2 YSYEKL. The CDR3 covers 15 residues. CDR3 in amino acids: CASSTPGLERNEQFF. The CDR3 region has the DNA TGCGCCAGCAGCACCCCGGGACTAGAGCGTAATGAGCAGTTCTTC.

This chain connects TRBV4-1 to TRBJ1-5, with TRBD1 matching 8 bases. From germline, CDR1 is MGHRA and CDR2 YSYEKL. This CDR3 contains 18 residues. V gave up 1 base and J gave up 2 bases; unmatched junction bases: 10. As DNA, the CDR3 is TGCGCCAGCAGCCAAGGATGGGGCAGGGGGCTCGGCAATCAGCCCCAGCATTTT. Protein sequence: CASSQGWGRGLGNQPQHF.

Remarks on this clone: At one end the junction does not follow the germline gene, possibly because of a read error. The chain recombines TRBV7-7 with TRBJ2-1; D is unclear. Germline CDR1 is SSHAT and CDR2 is FNYEAQ (reference sequence). The CDR3 covers 15 residues. CDR3 region: CASSLIPSVINEQFF. The CDR3 DNA reads TGTGCTAGCAGCTTAATTCCTAGTGTGATCAATGAGCAGTTCTTC.

A few counts support this clone. The chain joins TRBV5-1 to TRBJ2-5; D is unresolved. V shed 0 bases and J shed 4 bases, with 16 bases lying between them. CDR3 length equals 16 residues. Germline V gene lookup returns CDR1 SGHRS and CDR2 YFSETQ. This CDR3 reads CASSLGVARSRETQYF. CDR3 sequence (DNA): TGCGCCAGCAGCTTGGGGGTAGCACGTTCGAGAGAGACCCAGTACTTC.

The chain has TRBV27 and TRBJ2-1, with TRBD2 matching 13 bases. The CDR3 is 17 amino acids. From germline, CDR1 is MNHEY and CDR2 SMNVEV (reference sequence). J was trimmed by 10 bases and V by 7 bases; bases with no gene match: 16. As DNA, the CDR3 is TGTGCCAGCAAAATTAAGGGACTAGCGGGATTTCGCGGAGAGCAGTTCTTC. The encoded protein is CASKIKGLAGFRGEQFF.

The rearrangement joins TRBV19 to TRBJ1-4; 7 positions agree with TRBD1. V shed 5 bases and J 4 bases; nucleotides not matched to a gene: 4. Germline CDR1 reads LNHDA; CDR2 reads SQIVND (reference sequence). There are 14 residues in the CDR3. The CDR3 region has the DNA TGTGCCAGTAGTTCCGGACAGGTTAATGAAAAACTGTTTTTT. Its protein product is CASSSGQVNEKLFF.